This T cell receptor (beta chain) was recovered during a study of cytomegalovirus exposure and HLA in healthy donors. In the PCR, 60 Vbeta and 13 Jbeta primers were used. TCRdb's copy holds only in-frame clones and misses some; the assay was immunoSEQ multiplex PCR. Of 95,000 to 150,000 clones in the sample, more than 60% were seen once. The CDR3 spans 13 residues. Trimming stripped 3 bases from V and 0 bases from J, with 6 bases between. Germline V gene sequence: CDR1 MNHEY, CDR2 SMNVEV (reference sequence). V usage is TRBV27 and J usage is TRBJ2-7; no clear D gene. Source material: PBMCs. This clonotype was obtained from a woman between 40 and 55 years old in good health and CMV-seropositive. The CDR3 sequence is CASSFYPSYEQYF. The CDR3 DNA reads TGTGCCAGCAGTTTTTATCCCTCCTACGAGCAGTACTTC.